This TCR beta chain came from a study of shared clonotypes between healthy human individuals. The assay was immunoSEQ multiplex PCR, and TCRdb's table has in-frame clones only and misses some. In the table there are roughly 2,000,000 clones, roughly 95% of which are singletons. As concerns this clone: Its target is unknown.

CDR1 SGHVS and CDR2 FNYEAQ come from the germline V gene. The V gene lost 1 base and the J gene lost 3 bases, with 13 bases spanning the gap. This CDR3 is built from 15 residues. It was CD45RO-negative cells, positively selected for CCR7, that made up naive CD8 cells, with terminally differentiated effector memory CD45RA+ cells excluded. General study findings and limits: Sequencing of the sorted subsets was shown by rarefaction to be incomplete despite large depth.

The material sequenced was naive CD8+ T cells from PBMCs. This TCR came from a man between 18 and 35 years old in good health. Some clones in this sample may be carry-over from other donors' samples. V gene TRBV7-6 combines with J gene TRBJ2-7; TRBD2 might be the D (5 bases). CDR3 sequence: CASSLEEAIFYEQYF. The CDR3 coding sequence is TGTGCCAGCAGCTTAGAGGAGGCGATCTTCTACGAGCAGTACTTC.